This TCR beta chain was retrieved from a study of CD8+ T cells in alopecia areata. Background on the study: Patients in the study were on tofacitinib for 6 to 18 months, then off it for 6 months. Scalp area affected, as a percentage, set the severity score of treated patients.

The treatment denotes: oral pan-JAK inhibitor, 5-10 mg twice daily. This clone has a handful of counts. The sequencing template was cDNA reverse transcribed from extracted RNA. This table comes from immunoSEQ multiplex PCR, and its TCRdb copy is limited to in-frame clones, with some not included. The sample has over 150,000 clones, about 60% seen once. CDR3 size: 17 residues. Trimming took off 5 bases at V and 0 bases at J, with 17 bases between the two ends. The source material was CD4+ T cells sorted from blood, sampled at week 4, from a patient treated with tofacitinib. The sequence was obtained from a human donor with alopecia areata. The chain combines TRBV23-1 with TRBJ2-4; no firm D call. TRBV23-1 is an ORF, and what it does is uncertain. In DNA form, the CDR3 reads TGCGCCAGCAGTAGGATCCGGAAACCTCTAGCCAAAAACATTCAGTACTTC. Its translation is CASSRIRKPLAKNIQYF.